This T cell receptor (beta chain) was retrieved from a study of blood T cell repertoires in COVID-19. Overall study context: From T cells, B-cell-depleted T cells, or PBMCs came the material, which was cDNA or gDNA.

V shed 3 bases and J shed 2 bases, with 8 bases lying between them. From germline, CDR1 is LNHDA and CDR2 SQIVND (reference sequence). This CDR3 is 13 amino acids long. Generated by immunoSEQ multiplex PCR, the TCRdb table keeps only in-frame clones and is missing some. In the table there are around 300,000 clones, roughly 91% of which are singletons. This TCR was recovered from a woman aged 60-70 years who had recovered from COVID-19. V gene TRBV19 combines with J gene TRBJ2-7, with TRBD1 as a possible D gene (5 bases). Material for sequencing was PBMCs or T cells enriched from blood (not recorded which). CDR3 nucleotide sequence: TGTGCCAGTAGTATTAAGGGGCCCTACGAGCAGTACTTC. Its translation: CASSIKGPYEQYF.